The clone carrying this T cell receptor (beta chain) appeared once. Per the original methods: Nucleated cell counts were estimated from reference gene primer amplification. Generated by immunoSEQ multiplex PCR, the TCRdb table keeps only in-frame clones and is missing some. V and J calls and clone size are as listed in that table; D and trimming were resolved from the DNA. In the table there are 88,000 or so clones, approximately 84% of which are singletons. These data originate in a study of blood T cell repertoires in COVID-19. Across the study: Italy, Spain and the United States were the sources of the convalescent and acute COVID-19 samples. T cells, B-cell-depleted T cells, or PBMCs provided the cDNA or gDNA that served as material.

Trimming removed 6 bases from V and 4 bases from J, with 7 bases in between. CDR1 is MNHEY and CDR2 is SVGAGI in the germline V gene. The CDR3 has 13 residues. Sequencing was done on a sample of peripheral blood. The gene calls are TRBV6-5 and TRBJ1-6; perhaps TRBD1 as D (5 bases). The TCR sequence derives from a man in his sixties with acute or convalescent COVID-19. DNA of the CDR3: TGTGCCAGCAGCCGACAGTATAATTCACCCCTCCACTTT. It specifies CASSRQYNSPLHF.